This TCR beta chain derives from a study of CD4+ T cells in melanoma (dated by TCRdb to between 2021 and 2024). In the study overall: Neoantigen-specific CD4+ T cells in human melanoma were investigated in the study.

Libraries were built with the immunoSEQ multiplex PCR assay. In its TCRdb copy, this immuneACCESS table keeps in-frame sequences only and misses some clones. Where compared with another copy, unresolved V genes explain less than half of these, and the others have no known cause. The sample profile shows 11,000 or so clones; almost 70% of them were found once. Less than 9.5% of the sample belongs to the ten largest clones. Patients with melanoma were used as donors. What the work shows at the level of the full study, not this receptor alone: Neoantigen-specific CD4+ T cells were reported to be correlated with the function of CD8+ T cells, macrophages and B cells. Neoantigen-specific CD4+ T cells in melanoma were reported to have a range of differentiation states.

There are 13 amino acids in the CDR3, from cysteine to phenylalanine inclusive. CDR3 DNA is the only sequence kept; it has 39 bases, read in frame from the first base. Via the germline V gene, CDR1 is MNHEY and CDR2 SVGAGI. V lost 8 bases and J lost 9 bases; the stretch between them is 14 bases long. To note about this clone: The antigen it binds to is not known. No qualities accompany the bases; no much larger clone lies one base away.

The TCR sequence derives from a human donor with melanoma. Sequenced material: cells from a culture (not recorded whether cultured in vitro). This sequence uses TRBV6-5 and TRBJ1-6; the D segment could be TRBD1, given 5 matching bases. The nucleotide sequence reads TGTGCCAGCGGGCGGGGGGGACGTTCACCCCTCCACTTT. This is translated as CASGRGGRSPLHF.